This T cell receptor beta chain was sequenced in a study of T cells after yellow fever vaccination. TCRdb ran MiXCR on the 5' RACE reads and lists one entry per CDR3 protein. The sample lists hundreds of thousands of distinct CDR3 sequences, roughly 8% occurring once. This clonotype showed up just a few times. What it binds is not known. Study outcomes and limitations: Weaker in magnitude, the secondary response showed a faster peak on day 5 versus 15.

The TCR was taken from a young man who received the YFV17D yellow fever vaccine. The sequencing here drew on PBMCs, taken 35 to 50 days after the first yellow fever vaccination.

Here the CDR3 DNA reads TGTGCCAGCGTTCCCCAGGGGATACGCAATGAGCAGTTCTTC. This encodes CASVPQGIRNEQFF. The V call is TRBV12-3 or TRBV12-4, the J call TRBJ2-1; tentatively, D is TRBD1 (6 bases). Deletions cut 8 bases from V and 6 bases from J, with 17 bases between. The CDR3 is made up of 14 amino acids.